This TCR beta chain was identified during a study of T cell repertoires in cytomegalovirus infection. Study-level background: It was the public TCR beta signatures that indicated both CMV infection and matching HLA type. Overall study findings and caveats: In two of eight donors, the top clonotype was HLA-C-restricted CMV-specific.

Germline V gene lookup returns CDR1 LNHDA and CDR2 SQIVND (reference sequence). The CDR3 is made up of 15 amino acids. After removal of 1 base from V and 4 bases from J, the junction contained 6 bases not matched to a gene. Remarks on this clonotype: Antigen: not known.

TCRdb reprocessed the reads via MiXCR and lists one record per CDR3 protein. In the table there are 700,000 to 950,000 distinct CDR3 sequences, approximately 32% of which are singletons. The V call is TRBV19, the J call TRBJ1-2, with TRBD1 matching over 7 bases. Sequencing used cultured CD8+ T cells from PBMCs, obtained from culture after CMV antigen stimulation. The TCR sequence derives from a human donor in good health (CMV status not recorded). Some clones in this sample may be carry-over from other donors' samples. The CDR3 region is CASSIAGQVRYGYTF. In nucleotides, the CDR3 is TGTGCCAGTAGTATAGCTGGACAGGTACGCTATGGCTACACCTTC.